Listed here are 19 T cell receptor beta chains from one sample, sequenced in a study of T cell changes during pregnancy in multiple sclerosis. Sequencing was performed with immunoSEQ multiplex PCR; in TCRdb, only in-frame clones are kept and a portion is missing. Of some 44,000 clones in the sample, around 90% were seen once. This specimen was CD4+ T cells from peripheral blood mononuclear cells, taken before pregnancy. The source is a female donor with multiple sclerosis, enrolled in a pregnancy study.

The CDR3 spells CSVGKSGRAVNEQFF. The CDR3 DNA follows: TGCAGCGTTGGGAAAAGCGGGAGAGCAGTCAATGAGCAGTTCTTC. The chain joins TRBV29-1 to TRBJ2-1, with TRBD2 matching 8 bases. Trimming took 4 bases from V and 6 from J; bases not matched to a gene: 11. The CDR3 totals 15 residues. Germline CDR1 SQVTM, CDR2 ANQGSEA.

V is TRBV5-1 and J is TRBJ2-7; 10 bases are shared with TRBD2. CDR1 SGHRS and CDR2 YFSETQ come from the germline V gene. The length of the CDR3 is 18 residues. The V gene end was trimmed by 0 bases and the J gene end by 0 bases; junction bases not matched to a gene: 9. The CDR3 sequence is CASSLVGIAGGFSYEQYF. The CDR3 DNA reads TGCGCCAGCAGCTTGGTCGGGATAGCGGGAGGTTTCTCCTACGAGCAGTACTTC.

The V gene is TRBV18, the J gene TRBJ1-2, with D possibly matching TRBD1 (6 bases). Trimming stripped 3 bases from V and 2 bases from J, with 16 bases between. CDR3 length: 16 residues. CDR1 and CDR2 (germline): KGHSH, LQKENI. The CDR3 sequence is CASSPGINGQNYGYTF. DNA for the CDR3: TGTGCCAGCTCACCGGGAATCAACGGACAGAACTATGGCTACACCTTC.

The chain recombines TRBV30 with TRBJ2-7; D may be TRBD2 (6 bases). In germline, CDR1 is GTSNPN, CDR2 SVGIG (reference sequence). The CDR3 is 15 amino acids. The V end lost 3 bases, the J end lost 1 base, and 16 bases lay between the germline ends. CDR3: CAWRPSGPQSYEQYF. DNA for the CDR3: TGTGCCTGGAGACCAAGCGGGCCGCAATCCTACGAGCAGTACTTC.

This chain uses TRBV9 with TRBJ2-5; D is possibly TRBD2 (6 bases). Trimming removed 6 bases from V and 4 bases from J, with 16 bases in between. Per germline, CDR1 SGDLS and CDR2 YYNGEE. The CDR3 extends over 14 amino acids. This CDR3 reads CASTPGRFRETQYF. DNA for the CDR3: TGTGCCAGCACCCCCGGGAGATTTCGAGAGACCCAGTACTTC.

V and J are TRBV12-5 and TRBJ1-1, with D maybe TRBD1 (5 bases). V lost 5 bases to trimming and J lost 4 bases, with 17 bases between them. The germline CDR1 and CDR2 sequences are LGHNT and FRNRAP. The length of the CDR3 is 15 residues. CDR3 loop: CASGTRDGPGTEAFF. In DNA form, the CDR3 reads TGTGCTAGTGGTACGCGGGACGGACCGGGCACTGAAGCTTTCTTT.

The V call is TRBV6-5, the J call TRBJ1-5; a possible D gene is TRBD1 (6 bases). CDR1 MNHEY and CDR2 SVGAGI come from the germline V gene. Trimming took 2 bases from V and 6 from J, leaving 11 bases between them. The CDR3 consists of 14 residues. The CDR3 protein is CASSYKGGVQPQHF. CDR3 nucleotide sequence: TGTGCCAGCAGTTACAAAGGGGGTGTTCAGCCCCAGCATTTT.

J is TRBJ2-4 and V is TRBV19; TRBD1 aligns across 7 bases. The CDR3 runs to 19 residues. CDR1 and CDR2 from the germline V gene are LNHDA and SQIVND (reference sequence). V dropped 3 bases and J dropped 1; count of bases not matched to a gene: 15. CDR3 nucleotide sequence: TGTGCCAGTAGTATGACAGGGTATCATGGAGGCGAGGCCAAAAACATTCAGTACTTC. As protein: CASSMTGYHGGEAKNIQYF.

The gene calls are TRBV7-8 and TRBJ1-1; D perhaps matches TRBD1 (6 bases). Germline assignment: CDR1 SGHVS and CDR2 FQNEAQ. Trimming stripped 1 base from V and 0 bases from J, with 12 bases between. The CDR3 totals 16 residues. The DNA of the CDR3 is TGTGCCAGCAGCTTAGGAGGGACACCCTTGAACACTGAAGCTTTCTTT. Its translation: CASSLGGTPLNTEAFF.

This sequence joins TRBV7-3 and TRBJ2-2; D remains unclear. Trimming removed 3 bases from V and 1 base from J, with 6 bases in between. The CDR3 consists of 14 residues. Germline V CDR1 and CDR2: SGHTA, FQGTGA. CDR3 sequence: CASSFYLNTGELFF. The CDR3 DNA reads as TGTGCCAGCAGCTTCTATCTGAACACCGGGGAGCTGTTTTTT.

This clone was counted a few times. The chain is built from TRBV4-2 and TRBJ1-1; 9 bases match TRBD1. V shed 4 bases and J 10 bases; nucleotides not matched to a gene: 10. Germline-derived CDR1 and CDR2 are LGHNA and YNFKEQ. This CDR3 spans 14 amino acids. The CDR3 is CASSLSGTGKAAFF. The CDR3 DNA follows: TGTGCCAGCAGCCTCTCCGGGACAGGGAAGGCAGCTTTCTTT.

This chain connects TRBV14 to TRBJ2-3; a weak D match, TRBD2 (5 bases). Trimming stripped 1 base from V and 2 bases from J, with 13 bases between. Per germline, CDR1 SGHDN and CDR2 FVKESK. This CDR3 contains 16 residues. CDR3 in DNA: TGTGCCAGCAGCCAAGCCCTTATAGCGAACACAGATACGCAGTATTTT. The encoded protein is CASSQALIANTDTQYF.

The rearrangement uses TRBV4-2 and TRBJ2-2; D remains unclear. The CDR3 consists of 13 residues. The V and J ends lost 1 base and 4 bases respectively, with 4 bases between them. From germline, CDR1 is LGHNA and CDR2 YNFKEQ. The CDR3 here is CASSQVGTGELFF. The CDR3 DNA reads TGTGCCAGCAGCCAAGTCGGCACCGGGGAGCTGTTTTTT.

V and J are TRBV5-4 and TRBJ2-5; 11 bases align to TRBD1. Trimming took 1 base from V and 4 from J; bases not matched to a gene: 6. This CDR3 spans 16 amino acids. Germline assignment: CDR1 SGHNT and CDR2 YYREEE (reference sequence). The CDR3 region is CASSLPGTGGRETQYF. The CDR3 coding sequence is TGTGCCAGCAGCTTGCCCGGGACAGGGGGACGAGAGACCCAGTACTTC.

The V call is TRBV11-2, the J call TRBJ1-1; D is perhaps TRBD1 (5 bases). CDR3 length: 12 amino acids. V lost 5 bases and J lost 11, with 15 bases in between. Germline values: CDR1 SGHAT, CDR2 FQNNGV. The CDR3 sequence is CASSQGPDKAFF. DNA of the CDR3: TGTGCCAGCAGCCAAGGTCCGGACAAGGCTTTCTTT.

This clone appeared once. V is TRBV30 and J is TRBJ1-5; no reliable D call. CDR1 and CDR2 (germline): GTSNPN, SVGIG (reference sequence). The V end was cut by 4 bases, the J end by 2 bases, with 15 bases between. The CDR3 consists of 15 residues. CDR3 coding DNA: TGTGCCTGGAACCGGGGTATGGGTGGCAATCAGCCCCAGCATTTT. Translating it yields CAWNRGMGGNQPQHF.

This clone was counted only a few times. The chain links TRBV9 to TRBJ2-1; D is undetermined. CDR1 and CDR2 (germline): SGDLS, YYNGEE. The V end lost 0 bases, the J end lost 7 bases, and 14 bases lay between the germline ends. The CDR3 is 15 residues long. CDR3 in amino acids: CASSVGPLSRNEQFF. The CDR3 DNA reads as TGTGCCAGCAGCGTAGGCCCCTTATCGAGGAATGAGCAGTTCTTC.

V usage is TRBV4-3 and J usage is TRBJ2-4, with 10 bases lining up with TRBD1. Per the germline V gene, CDR1 is LGHNA and CDR2 is YSLEER. V was clipped by 0 bases and J by 3 bases; unmatched bases: 11. CDR3 length equals 19 residues. CDR3 nucleotides: TGCGCCAGCAGCCAAGAGAGGGGACAGGGGAAGAGGGGCAAAAACATTCAGTACTTC. As protein: CASSQERGQGKRGKNIQYF.

With respect to this clone: Likely a read error: the CDR3 ends without its conserved phenylalanine or tryptophan. The limits of the CDR3 on the DNA are not certain, so only TCRdb's listed CDR3 is given. The V and J genes are TRBV28 and TRBJ1-2; TRBD1, the table's D call, was not compared with the DNA. The CDR3 is 15 amino acids long, termini counted. CDR1 and CDR2 from the germline V gene are MDHEN and SYDVKM. CDR3 loop: CASIPASGMPRSPSV.